These 27 T cell receptor beta chains originate from one sample sequenced in a study of OX40 agonist ivuxolimab in advanced cancers. Assay used: immunoSEQ multiplex PCR; TCRdb lists only in-frame clones, some missing. Here the sample spans some 96,000 clones, roughly 90% being singletons. Sequencing was performed on CD4+ or CD8+ T cells sorted from blood, taken in a trial of the OX40 agonist ivuxolimab. The source of these receptors is an adult with an advanced solid tumor such as melanoma, head and neck, liver or kidney cancer.

The chain employs TRBV5-1 and TRBJ2-7; 9 nucleotides match TRBD1. CDR3 length equals 13 residues. The germline gives CDR1 SGHRS, CDR2 YFSETQ. V gave up 5 bases and J gave up 5 bases; unmatched junction bases: 5. The CDR3 bases are TGCGCCAGCAGAACGGGACAGGGCCACGAGCAGTACTTC. Translating gives CASRTGQGHEQYF.

J is TRBJ1-6 and V is TRBV5-1; 7 bases line up with TRBD1. CDR1 SGHRS and CDR2 YFSETQ come from the germline V gene. The CDR3 has 14 amino acids. Losses at the gene ends were 4 bases for V and 7 bases for J; bases not matched to a gene: 5. This chain's CDR3 is CASSVSTGNSPLHF. CDR3 DNA sequence: TGCGCCAGCAGCGTCTCGACAGGGAATTCACCCCTCCACTTT. Together with reference TRBV5-1 and TRBJ1-6, the CDR3 gives the full variable domain: KAGVTQTPRYLIKTRGQQVTLSCSPISGHRSVSWYQQTPGQGLQFLFEYFSETQRNKGNFPGRFSGRQFSNSRSEMNVSTLELGDSALYLCASSVSTGNSPLHFGNGTRLTVT.

The chain carries TRBV5-1 and TRBJ2-7; possibly TRBD1 or TRBD2 for D (5 bases each). Germline V gene data show CDR1 as SGHRS and CDR2 as YFSETQ. The CDR3 is 15 residues long. V was trimmed by 3 bases and J by 0 bases, leaving 13 bases between them. The CDR3 region is CASSWGTQGSYEQYF. The DNA for the CDR3 is TGCGCCAGCAGCTGGGGGACGCAAGGCTCCTACGAGCAGTACTTC. Full variable domain (missing parts from reference TRBV5-1 and TRBJ2-7): KAGVTQTPRYLIKTRGQQVTLSCSPISGHRSVSWYQQTPGQGLQFLFEYFSETQRNKGNFPGRFSGRQFSNSRSEMNVSTLELGDSALYLCASSWGTQGSYEQYFGPGTRLTVT.

This clone was counted a single time. The V and J genes are TRBV19 and TRBJ2-7, with D tentatively TRBD1 (5 bases). The germline V gene encodes CDR1 LNHDA and CDR2 SQIVND (reference sequence). V lost 7 bases and J 2 bases, leaving 15 bases between the germline ends. The CDR3 has 14 residues. In DNA form, the CDR3 reads TGTGCCAGTAAGACCCAGGGTCCCGCCTACGAGCAGTACTTC. It translates to CASKTQGPAYEQYF.

In nucleotides, the CDR3 is TGTGCCACCACCCCGGGACCGGTAGTTACCTTCTATGGCTACACCTTC. It yields the protein CATTPGPVVTFYGYTF. V usage is TRBV19 and J usage is TRBJ1-2; D possibly corresponds to TRBD1 (5 bases). Trimming cost V 10 bases and J 4 bases, with 25 bases left between them. The CDR3 is 16 amino acids. The V gene's germline CDR1 is LNHDA and CDR2 SQIVND (reference sequence).

The chain recombines TRBV10-3 with TRBJ1-4; TRBD1 might be the D (5 bases). The CDR3 length is 13 residues. V was cut by 10 bases and J by 6 bases, with 15 bases left in between. Germline V CDR1 and CDR2: ENHRY, SYGVKD. The CDR3: CANSRGIHEKLFF. The CDR3 DNA follows: TGTGCCAATTCTAGGGGTATACATGAAAAACTGTTTTTT.

In its sample, this clone was seen once. V gene TRBV6-1 combines with J gene TRBJ1-2, with D tentatively TRBD1 (6 bases). The CDR3 contains 15 residues. Germline V gene data show CDR1 as MNHNS and CDR2 as SASEGT. V lost 3 bases, J lost 5 bases, and 16 bases lay in between. CDR3 nucleotides: TGTGCCAGCAGTGAGGCCCCCGGGGGCCCATATGGCTACACCTTC. Residues: CASSEAPGGPYGYTF.

The CDR3 reads CASSIAGGRPYNEQFF. The CDR3, as DNA: TGTGCCAGCAGTATAGCGGGGGGCCGCCCCTACAATGAGCAGTTCTTC. This chain uses TRBV5-4 with TRBJ2-1; 10 bases fit TRBD2. V trimming: 5 bases; J trimming: 2 bases; junction bases outside the gene matches: 7. The germline gives CDR1 SGHNT, CDR2 YYREEE (reference sequence). This CDR3 region has 16 residues.

This chain connects TRBV5-4 to TRBJ2-1; 7 bases agree with TRBD2. Germline loops: CDR1 SGHNT, CDR2 YYREEE (reference sequence). The CDR3 consists of 15 residues. J lost 10 bases, V lost 3 bases, and 13 bases had no gene match. CDR3 coding DNA: TGTGCCAGCAGCTCGGGGGTTTTTGTGGGAGGGGAGCAGTTCTTC. It codes for CASSSGVFVGGEQFF.

The chain employs TRBV28 and TRBJ2-7; 7 bases are shared with TRBD1. CDR1 is MDHEN, CDR2 SYDVKM, per germline. This CDR3 is 12 amino acids long. V gave up 6 bases and J gave up 3 bases; unmatched junction bases: 2. The CDR3 protein is CASSRDSYEQYF. Written as DNA, the CDR3 is TGTGCCAGCAGCCGGGACAGCTACGAGCAGTACTTC.

In its sample, this clone was seen once. The V and J genes are TRBV23-1 and TRBJ1-1; D may be TRBD1 (5 bases). TRBV23-1 carries the ORF label, with uncertain function. The length of the CDR3 is 20 residues. Trimming took 2 bases from V and 0 from J, leaving 25 bases between them. The DNA of the CDR3 is TGCGCCAGCAGTCAAAAGGAAAGGGACCTTAATACGCTAATGAACACTGAAGCTTTCTTT. It is translated as CASSQKERDLNTLMNTEAFF.

This clone has just one count. The J gene is TRBJ2-3, the V gene TRBV19, with a possible D match to TRBD2 (7 bases). This CDR3 has 16 amino acids. CDR1 and CDR2 (germline): LNHDA, SQIVND (reference sequence). V was pared by 7 bases and J by 0 bases, with 17 bases between. For the CDR3, the DNA is TGTGCCAGTACTTATAGGGGGGGTTCTAGCACAGATACGCAGTATTTT. It encodes CASTYRGGSSTDTQYF.

The rearrangement joins TRBV9 to TRBJ2-5, with 8 bases matching TRBD2. V was pared by 4 bases and J by 5 bases, with 7 bases of the junction left unmatched. The CDR3 is made up of 14 amino acids. CDR1 and CDR2 from the germline V gene are SGDLS and YYNGEE. For the CDR3, the DNA is TGTGCCAGCAGCCTTAGCGGGACGGGGGAGACCCAGTACTTC. Its translation is CASSLSGTGETQYF. The full variable domain, rest sourced from reference TRBV9 and TRBJ2-5, is DSGVTQTPKHLITATGQRVTLRCSPRSGDLSVYWYQQSLDQGLQFLIQYYNGEERAKGNILERFSAQQFPDLHSELNLSSLELGDSALYFCASSLSGTGETQYFGPGTRLLVL.

This clone appeared a single time. The V and J genes are TRBV2 and TRBJ2-6; TRBD2 aligns across 13 bases. Germline V CDR1 and CDR2: SNHLY, FYNNEI. This CDR3 spans 17 amino acids. V shed 4 bases, J shed 0 bases, and the junction held 0 bases outside the gene matches. CDR3 DNA sequence: TGTGCCAGCAGTGGACTAGCGGGGGGCTCTGGGGCCAACGTCCTGACTTTC. Translating it yields CASSGLAGGSGANVLTF. The full variable domain, with the rest looked up from reference TRBV2 and TRBJ2-6, is EPEVTQTPSHQVTQMGQEVILRCVPISNHLYFYWYRQILGQKVEFLVSFYNNEISEKSEIFDDQFSVERPDGSNFTLKIRSTKLEDSAMYFCASSGLAGGSGANVLTFGAGSRLTVL.

The V and J genes are TRBV30 and TRBJ1-6; maybe TRBD1 (6 bases). The CDR3 runs to 14 residues. V was pared by 1 base and J by 10 bases, with 14 bases between. Germline V lookup: CDR1 GTSNPN, CDR2 SVGIG (reference sequence). The CDR3: CAWSAKGGNSPLHF. The CDR3 bases are TGTGCCTGGAGTGCTAAAGGGGGAAACTCACCCCTCCACTTT.

The chain carries TRBV28 and TRBJ2-7; 9 nucleotides match TRBD2. Germline loops: CDR1 MDHEN, CDR2 SYDVKM. CDR3 length equals 13 residues. Trimming removed 8 bases from V and 3 bases from J; junction bases left unmatched: 5. The CDR3 nucleotides read TGTGCCAGCTCCGCTAGCGGGATCTACGAGCAGTACTTC. The encoded protein is CASSASGIYEQYF.

The chain joins TRBV11-2 to TRBJ2-2, with TRBD1 matching 7 bases. The germline CDR1 and CDR2 sequences are SGHAT and FQNNGV. The V and J ends lost 11 bases and 5 bases, in that order; junction bases with no gene match: 8. The CDR3 totals 13 residues. The CDR3 reads CAGRGRGTGELFF. The CDR3, as DNA: TGTGCCGGAAGGGGGCGCGGGACCGGGGAGCTGTTTTTT.

Details on this clone: One junction end does not reproduce the germline sequence, and a read error may be involved. The V gene is TRBV7-2, the J gene TRBJ1-1, with 7 bases matching TRBD1. CDR3 length equals 15 residues. Per the germline V gene, CDR1 is SGHTA and CDR2 is FQGNSA. CDR3 sequence: CASSSPSQGNPEAFF. CDR3 bases: TGTGCCAGCAGCTCGCCTTCACAGGGGAACCCTGAAGCTTTCTTT.

J is TRBJ2-3 and V is TRBV27; TRBD2 matches at 8 bases. Germline CDR1 reads MNHEY; CDR2 reads SMNVEV (reference sequence). This CDR3 comprises 13 residues. Unmatched junction bases numbered 0, after V lost 6 bases and J lost 1 base. The CDR3 coding sequence is TGTGCCAGCAGGCGGGGGGGCACAGATACGCAGTATTTT. Residues: CASRRGGTDTQYF.

This chain joins TRBV5-1 and TRBJ2-2; TRBD2 matches 14 bases. The CDR3 loop spans 18 amino acids. From germline, CDR1 is SGHRS and CDR2 YFSETQ. Losses at the gene ends were 2 bases for V and 0 bases for J; bases not matched to a gene: 3. The chain's CDR3 is CASSLRTSGGTNTGELFF. CDR3 bases: TGCGCCAGCAGCTTACGGACTAGCGGGGGGACGAACACCGGGGAGCTGTTTTTT.

The J gene is TRBJ2-1, the V gene TRBV7-2, with D unresolved. In germline, CDR1 is SGHTA, CDR2 FQGNSA. Trimming stripped 0 bases from V and 7 bases from J, with 10 bases between. This CDR3 is 14 amino acids long. CDR3 bases: TGTGCCAGCAGCTTAGCCGTGACGGATAATGAGCAGTTCTTC. The encoded protein is CASSLAVTDNEQFF.

The chain employs TRBV30 and TRBJ2-2; D is uncertain. The CDR3 runs 12 residues. Germline values: CDR1 GTSNPN, CDR2 SVGIG (reference sequence). V gave up 1 base and J gave up 5 bases, with 5 bases separating them. The CDR3 coding sequence is TGTGCCTGGAGTGAGGCAACCGGGGAGCTGTTTTTT. Its translation is CAWSEATGELFF.

The chain couples TRBV19 to TRBJ1-2; possibly TRBD1 for D (5 bases). With 3 bases removed from V and 4 bases from J, the gap between germline ends came to 9 bases. Germline CDR1 reads LNHDA; CDR2 reads SQIVND (reference sequence). This CDR3 spans 13 amino acids. For the CDR3, the DNA is TGTGCCAGTAGTATGGCAGGGACCTATGGCTACACCTTC. Residues: CASSMAGTYGYTF. The full variable domain, rest sourced from reference TRBV19 and TRBJ1-2, is DGGITQSPKYLFRKEGQNVTLSCEQNLNHDAMYWYRQDPGQGLRLIYYSQIVNDFQKGDIAEGYSVSREKKESFPLTVTSAQKNPTAFYLCASSMAGTYGYTFGSGTRLTVV.

This rearrangement joins TRBV5-4 to TRBJ2-3; possibly TRBD2 for D (8 bases). V lost 4 bases, J lost 3 bases, and 18 bases lay in between. Germline-derived CDR1 and CDR2 are SGHNT and YYREEE (reference sequence). There are 16 residues in the CDR3. CDR3 protein: CASSHPGQRETDTQYF. CDR3 DNA: TGTGCCAGCAGCCATCCGGGACAGCGGGAGACAGATACGCAGTATTTT.

This chain connects TRBV6-1 to TRBJ2-2; weak D call: TRBD1 (6 bases). This CDR3 contains 14 residues. V was pared by 7 bases and J by 7 bases, with 16 bases between. Per the germline V gene, CDR1 is MNHNS and CDR2 is SASEGT. The CDR3 DNA follows: TGTGCCAGCATCCAAACCAGGGGAATCGGGGAGCTGTTTTTT. This gives the protein CASIQTRGIGELFF.

The chain uses TRBV28 and TRBJ2-3; D is undetermined. Germline V gene lookup returns CDR1 MDHEN and CDR2 SYDVKM. The CDR3 runs 13 residues. Trimming removed 5 bases at V and 4 bases at J, with 10 bases between. CDR3 region: CASSPQLPDTQYF. The CDR3, as DNA: TGTGCCAGCAGTCCTCAATTGCCAGATACGCAGTATTTT.

This clone showed up just a few times. This chain connects TRBV6-5 to TRBJ1-2; a weak D match, TRBD1 (6 bases). The CDR3 covers 13 residues. V lost 4 bases, J lost 4 bases, and 10 bases lay in between. The V gene's germline CDR1 is MNHEY and CDR2 SVGAGI. The CDR3 bases are TGTGCCAGCAGTTCACAGGGCCTCTATGGCTACACCTTC. Translating gives CASSSQGLYGYTF.